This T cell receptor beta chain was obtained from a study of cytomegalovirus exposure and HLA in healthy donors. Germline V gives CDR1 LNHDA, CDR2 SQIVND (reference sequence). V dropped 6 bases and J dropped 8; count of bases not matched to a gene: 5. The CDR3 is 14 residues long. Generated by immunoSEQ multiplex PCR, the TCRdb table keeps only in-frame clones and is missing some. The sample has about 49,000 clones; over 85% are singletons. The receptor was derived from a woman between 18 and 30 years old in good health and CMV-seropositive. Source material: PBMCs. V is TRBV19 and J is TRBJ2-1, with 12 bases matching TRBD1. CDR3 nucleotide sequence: TGTGCCAGTAGAGAGGGACAGGGGGCCTATGAGCAGTTCTTC. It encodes CASREGQGAYEQFF.